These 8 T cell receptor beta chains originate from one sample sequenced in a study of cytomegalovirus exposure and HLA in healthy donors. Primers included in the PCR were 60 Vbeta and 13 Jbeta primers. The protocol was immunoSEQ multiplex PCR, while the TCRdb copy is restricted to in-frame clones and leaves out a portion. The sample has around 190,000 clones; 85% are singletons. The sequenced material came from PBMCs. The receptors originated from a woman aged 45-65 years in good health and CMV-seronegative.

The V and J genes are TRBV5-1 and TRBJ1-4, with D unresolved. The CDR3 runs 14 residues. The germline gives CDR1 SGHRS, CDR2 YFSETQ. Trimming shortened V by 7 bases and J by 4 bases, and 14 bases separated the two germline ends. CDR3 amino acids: CASGRTGDNEKLFF. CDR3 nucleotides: TGCGCCAGCGGGAGGACGGGCGATAATGAAAAACTGTTTTTT.

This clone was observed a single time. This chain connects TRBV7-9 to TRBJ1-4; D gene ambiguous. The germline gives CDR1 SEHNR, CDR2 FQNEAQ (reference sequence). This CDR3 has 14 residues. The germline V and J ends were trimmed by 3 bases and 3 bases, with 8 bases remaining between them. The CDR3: CASSFGLANEKLFF. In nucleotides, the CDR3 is TGTGCCAGCAGCTTTGGGCTGGCTAATGAAAAACTGTTTTTT.

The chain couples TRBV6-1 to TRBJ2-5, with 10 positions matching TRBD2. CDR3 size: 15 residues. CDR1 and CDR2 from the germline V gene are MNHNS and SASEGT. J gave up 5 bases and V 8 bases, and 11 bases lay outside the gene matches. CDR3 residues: CASQYLAGVGETQYF. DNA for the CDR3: TGTGCCAGCCAATATCTAGCGGGAGTAGGGGAGACCCAGTACTTC.

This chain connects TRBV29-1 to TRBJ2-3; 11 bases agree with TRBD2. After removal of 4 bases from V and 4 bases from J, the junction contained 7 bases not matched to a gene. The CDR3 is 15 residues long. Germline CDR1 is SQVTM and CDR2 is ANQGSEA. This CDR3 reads CSVGTTSGSADTQYF. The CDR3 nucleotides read TGCAGCGTTGGAACAACTAGCGGGAGCGCAGATACGCAGTATTTT.

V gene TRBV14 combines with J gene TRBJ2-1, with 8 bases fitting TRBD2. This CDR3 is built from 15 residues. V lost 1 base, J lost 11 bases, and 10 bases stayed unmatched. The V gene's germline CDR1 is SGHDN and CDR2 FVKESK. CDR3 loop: CASSQAPRTSIKQFF. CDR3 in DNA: TGTGCCAGCAGCCAAGCCCCCCGGACTAGCATAAAGCAGTTCTTC.

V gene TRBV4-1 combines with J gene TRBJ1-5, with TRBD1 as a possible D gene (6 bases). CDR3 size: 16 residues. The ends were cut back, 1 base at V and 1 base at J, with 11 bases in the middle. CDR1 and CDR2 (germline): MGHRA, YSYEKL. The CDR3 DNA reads TGCGCCAGCAGCCAAGGAGGGGGAATCAGCAATCAGCCCCAGCATTTT. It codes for CASSQGGGISNQPQHF.

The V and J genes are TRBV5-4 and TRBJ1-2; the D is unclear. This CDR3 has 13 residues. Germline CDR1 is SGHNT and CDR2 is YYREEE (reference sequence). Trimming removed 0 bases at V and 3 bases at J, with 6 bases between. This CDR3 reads CASSLGTDYGYTF. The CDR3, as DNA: TGTGCCAGCAGCTTGGGCACAGACTATGGCTACACCTTC.

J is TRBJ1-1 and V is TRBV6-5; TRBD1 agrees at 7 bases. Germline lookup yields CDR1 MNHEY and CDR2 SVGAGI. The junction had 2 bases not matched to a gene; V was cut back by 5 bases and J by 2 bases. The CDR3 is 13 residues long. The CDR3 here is CASSTGANTEAFF. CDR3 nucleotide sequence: TGTGCCAGCAGTACAGGGGCAAACACTGAAGCTTTCTTT.